What follows are 28 T cell receptor beta chains derived from one specimen sequenced in a study of post-analysis software for immune sequencing data. Study observations and caveats: With TRBV5-6, TRBV5-1 and TRBV20-1 included, about 5 TRBV segments were more frequent in patients than in controls.

Their target antigens are unknown. Tagging with unique molecular identifiers was a feature of the TCR beta cDNA libraries. TCRdb processed the PCR reads anew with MiXCR; each CDR3 protein has one entry. The sample includes about 680,000 distinct CDR3 sequences, 59% of them seen just once. The sequenced sample consisted of blood. All receptors come from a girl aged 2 to 9 with multiple sclerosis.

The chain is built from TRBV11-2 and TRBJ2-5; D possibly uses TRBD1 or TRBD2 (5 bases each). CDR3 size: 16 residues. V was trimmed by 0 bases and J by 5 bases, leaving 16 bases between them. Germline lookup yields CDR1 SGHAT and CDR2 FQNNGV. The CDR3 protein is CASSLDWSGKGETQYF. The CDR3, as DNA: TGTGCCAGCAGCTTAGATTGGTCCGGGAAGGGGGAGACCCAGTACTTC.

This clonotype has only a few counts. This chain joins TRBV20-1 and TRBJ2-1; 13 bases agree with TRBD2. V shed 3 bases and J 4 bases; nucleotides not matched to a gene: 3. CDR3 length equals 15 residues. The germline gives CDR1 DFQATT, CDR2 SNEGSKA (reference sequence). The chain's CDR3 is CSASGTSGEYNEQFF. The DNA of the CDR3 is TGCAGTGCTAGTGGGACTAGCGGGGAATACAATGAGCAGTTCTTC.

There are a few counts of this clonotype. The chain has TRBV29-1 and TRBJ2-5; possible D gene TRBD1, 6 bases. Trimming stripped 8 bases from V and 5 bases from J, with 15 bases between. Germline V gene data show CDR1 as SQVTM and CDR2 as ANQGSEA. The CDR3 totals 12 residues. As DNA, the CDR3 is TGCAGCCCCAGGGGAGTCGAGGAGACCCAGTACTTC. Protein: CSPRGVEETQYF.

The V call is TRBV6-5, the J call TRBJ1-2; D is ambiguous. Trimming stripped 10 bases from V and 3 bases from J, with 18 bases between. The CDR3 contains 14 residues. The V gene's germline CDR1 is MNHEY and CDR2 SVGAGI. In DNA form, the CDR3 reads TGTGCCACCATGCTGACGGTAACCTACTATGGCTACACCTTC. It specifies CATMLTVTYYGYTF.

This clonotype has a handful of counts. V gene TRBV6-1 combines with J gene TRBJ2-5; 12 bases are a match to TRBD2. Germline V gene sequence: CDR1 MNHNS, CDR2 SASEGT. V dropped 4 bases and J dropped 5; count of bases not matched to a gene: 2. The CDR3 is 14 amino acids. The CDR3 nucleotides are TGTGCCAGCAGTGTTACTAGCGGGAGGGAGACCCAGTACTTC. Amino acid sequence: CASSVTSGRETQYF.

The V gene is TRBV5-1, the J gene TRBJ2-7, with D possibly TRBD2 on 5 matching bases. Germline loops: CDR1 SGHRS, CDR2 YFSETQ. The V end was cut by 0 bases, the J end by 5 bases, with 21 bases between. The CDR3 loop spans 17 amino acids. The CDR3 nucleotides read TGCGCCAGCAGCTTGGGAGTTATTGGTATCCGGGGAGACGAGCAGTACTTC. Encoded protein: CASSLGVIGIRGDEQYF.

The sample holds a few counts of this clonotype. This chain connects TRBV7-2 to TRBJ2-3; 7 positions agree with TRBD2. CDR3 length equals 13 residues. V shed 6 bases, J shed 6 bases, and the junction held 6 bases outside the gene matches. The germline gives CDR1 SGHTA, CDR2 FQGNSA. The CDR3 DNA follows: TGTGCCAGCAGGCCCAGCGGGGTCGATACGCAGTATTTT. Protein product: CASRPSGVDTQYF. The variable domain in full, with the rest retrieved from reference TRBV7-2 and TRBJ2-3, is GAGVSQSPSNKVTEKGKDVELRCDPISGHTALYWYRQSLGQGLEFLIYFQGNSAPDKSGLPSDRFSAERTGGSVSTLTIQRTQQEDSAVYLCASRPSGVDTQYFGPGTRLTVL.

The gene calls are TRBV7-8 and TRBJ1-1; D is unresolved. CDR3 length equals 13 residues. V lost 0 bases and J 4 bases, leaving 6 bases between the germline ends. Germline assignment: CDR1 SGHVS and CDR2 FQNEAQ. CDR3 residues: CASSLASGTEAFF. The CDR3 region has the DNA TGTGCCAGCAGCTTAGCGTCGGGCACTGAAGCTTTCTTT.

J is TRBJ1-4 and V is TRBV4-1, with 8 nucleotides matching TRBD1. The CDR3 covers 17 residues. Germline CDR1 is MGHRA and CDR2 is YSYEKL. V trimming: 4 bases; J trimming: 4 bases; junction bases outside the gene matches: 11. This chain's CDR3 is CASSRETHRGSNEKLFF. The CDR3 DNA follows: TGCGCCAGCAGCCGAGAGACTCACAGGGGGAGTAATGAAAAACTGTTTTTT.

The genes are TRBV29-1 and TRBJ2-1; possibly TRBD1 or TRBD2 for D (5 bases each). This CDR3 is 12 amino acids long. V was clipped by 1 base and J by 7 bases, with 8 bases between them. The germline CDR1 and CDR2 sequences are SQVTM and ANQGSEA. The CDR3, as DNA: TGCAGCGTTGAAGTGAGGGGAAATGAGCAGTTCTTC. It translates to CSVEVRGNEQFF.

This clonotype was found a few times. The V call is TRBV14, the J call TRBJ2-7, with 8 positions matching TRBD1. The CDR3 is made up of 16 amino acids. Germline loops: CDR1 SGHDN, CDR2 FVKESK. V lost 1 base to trimming and J lost 3 bases; unmatched junction nucleotides: 8. DNA for the CDR3: TGTGCCAGCAGCCAAGGAGCAGGACAGGGCTACTACGAGCAGTACTTC. It translates to CASSQGAGQGYYEQYF.

This sequence joins TRBV15 and TRBJ2-3; D is possibly TRBD2 (5 bases). V lost 0 bases and J 5 bases, leaving 9 bases between the germline ends. CDR1 and CDR2 from the germline V gene are LNHNV and YYDKDF (reference sequence). This CDR3 comprises 14 residues. CDR3 coding DNA: TGTGCCACCAGCAGAGATTCGGCGGGAGATACGCAGTATTTT. It encodes CATSRDSAGDTQYF.

The chain carries TRBV20-1 and TRBJ2-5; no reliable D call. The end of the DNA fits TRBJ2-7 better, so the J call may be wrong. CDR3 length: 12 residues. CDR1 is DFQATT, CDR2 SNEGSKA, per germline (reference sequence). This CDR3 is CSASPARHEQYF. The CDR3 region has the DNA TGCAGTGCTAGTCCGGCCAGGCACGAGCAGTACTTC.

The chain recombines TRBV6-5 with TRBJ1-1; D perhaps matches TRBD1 (5 bases). Trimming removed 6 bases from V and 5 bases from J, with 10 bases in between. Per the germline V gene, CDR1 is MNHEY and CDR2 is SVGAGI. The CDR3 covers 12 residues. CDR3 DNA: TGTGCCAGCAGCCGGGGACGGACTGAAGCTTTCTTT. This encodes CASSRGRTEAFF.

This chain links TRBV28 with TRBJ2-5, with D possibly being TRBD1 (5 bases). The DNA end favors TRBJ2-7, so the J call may be wrong. The CDR3 consists of 13 residues. Germline assignment: CDR1 MDHEN and CDR2 SYDVKM. This CDR3 is CASSLSGLNEQYF. CDR3 DNA sequence: TGTGCCAGCAGTTTGTCAGGGCTCAACGAGCAGTACTTC.

V is TRBV24-1 and J is TRBJ2-1; 12 bases map to TRBD2. Germline V gene data show CDR1 as KGHDR and CDR2 as SFDVKD. The CDR3 consists of 16 residues. With 2 bases clipped from V and 8 bases from J, the junction kept 6 bases outside the gene matches. CDR3 sequence: CATSDSLAGGPHEQFF. The CDR3 DNA is TGTGCCACCAGTGATTCCCTAGCGGGGGGGCCCCATGAGCAGTTCTTC.

The genes are TRBV6-2 or TRBV6-3 and TRBJ2-7; 9 nucleotides agree with TRBD2. Per germline, CDR1 MNHEY and CDR2 SVGEGT. The CDR3 has 14 residues. The ends lost 5 bases at V and 2 bases at J; junction bases unmatched: 4. CDR3: CASSPAGGTYEQYF. In nucleotides, the CDR3 is TGTGCCAGCAGTCCAGCGGGAGGCACCTACGAGCAGTACTTC.

This chain joins TRBV10-3 and TRBJ2-1; 7 bases are shared with TRBD1. The trim removed 5 bases at V and 6 bases at J, leaving 7 bases unmatched. In germline, CDR1 is ENHRY, CDR2 SYGVKD. This CDR3 is built from 14 residues. This chain's CDR3 is CAISSGQRSNEQFF. The CDR3 DNA reads TGTGCCATCAGTTCGGGACAGCGCAGCAATGAGCAGTTCTTC.

The chain is built from TRBV13 and TRBJ2-7, with 8 bases identical to TRBD1. CDR1 PRHDT and CDR2 FYEKMQ come from the germline V gene (reference sequence). Trimming cost V 1 base and J 3 bases; bases outside gene matches: 14. The CDR3 has 18 residues. CDR3 residues: CASSLEGRGLGMDYEQYF. As DNA, the CDR3 is TGTGCCAGCAGCTTAGAGGGCAGGGGGCTGGGGATGGACTACGAGCAGTACTTC.

The CDR3 DNA reads TGTGCCAGCAGTCCCATAAGGTACAATGAGCAGTTCTTC. It codes for CASSPIRYNEQFF. The V and J genes are TRBV6-6 and TRBJ2-1; D is uncertain. Trimming pared 5 bases from V and 4 bases from J, leaving 9 bases between. The CDR3 loop spans 13 amino acids. Germline V gene data show CDR1 as MNHNY and CDR2 as SVGAGI (reference sequence).

This chain joins TRBV4-1 and TRBJ2-5; D possibly matches TRBD1 or TRBD2 (7 bases each). Near its end, the DNA agrees better with TRBJ2-7, so the J call may be wrong. The CDR3 spans 18 residues. Per germline, CDR1 MGHRA and CDR2 YSYEKL. Written as DNA, the CDR3 is TGCGCCAGCAGCCAAGACCAGGGGGGGAGACAGAGTCTCTACGAGCAGTACTTC. This translates into CASSQDQGGRQSLYEQYF.

The rearrangement links TRBV20-1 to TRBJ1-2; D remains unclear. The V end lost 0 bases, the J end lost 8 bases, and 10 bases lay between the germline ends. This CDR3 is built from 12 residues. Germline V CDR1 and CDR2: DFQATT, SNEGSKA (reference sequence). The chain's CDR3 is CSARDLPGGYTF. In DNA, the CDR3 is TGCAGTGCTAGAGATCTGCCTGGGGGCTACACCTTC.

The chain recombines TRBV5-1 with TRBJ2-1, with D perhaps given as TRBD1 or TRBD2 (6 bases each). The V gene's germline CDR1 is SGHRS and CDR2 YFSETQ. V shed 1 base and J shed 8 bases, with 16 bases lying between them. This CDR3 region has 15 residues. CDR3 nucleotide sequence: TGCGCCAGCAGCTTGCGGGAGAGGGGGTTCGATGAGCAGTTCTTC. Translated: CASSLRERGFDEQFF.

The rearrangement joins TRBV7-2 to TRBJ2-1, with a tentative D call TRBD1 (5 bases). CDR3 length: 14 residues. Germline assignment: CDR1 SGHTA and CDR2 FQGNSA. Trimming shortened V by 2 bases and J by 12 bases, and 17 bases separated the two germline ends. DNA of the CDR3: TGTGCCAGCAGCTTAATTATGACAGAACGAGTGCAGTTCTTC. It yields the protein CASSLIMTERVQFF.

This chain joins TRBV11-2 and TRBJ1-2, with a weak D call TRBD1 (5 bases). Trimming cost V 4 bases and J 4 bases, with 16 bases left between them. Germline V gene sequence: CDR1 SGHAT, CDR2 FQNNGV. CDR3 size: 15 residues. This CDR3 is CASSSPTRDPYGYTF. The CDR3 DNA reads as TGTGCCAGCAGCTCACCAACGCGGGACCCCTATGGCTACACCTTC.

This clonotype appeared a few times. The gene calls are TRBV2 and TRBJ2-3; 8 bases line up with TRBD1. Per germline, CDR1 SNHLY and CDR2 FYNNEI. This CDR3 is built from 14 residues. The ends lost 7 bases at V and 3 bases at J; junction bases unmatched: 6. CDR3: CASIKDRGTDTQYF. In nucleotides, the CDR3 is TGTGCCAGCATAAAAGACAGGGGAACAGATACGCAGTATTTT.

DNA of the CDR3: TGTGCCAGCAGCTTAGTGGACGGTGCTCGGCAGTTCTTC. It specifies CASSLVDGARQFF. The genes are TRBV7-9 and TRBJ2-1; D not certain. Germline CDR1 SEHNR, CDR2 FQNEAQ (reference sequence). V was trimmed by 1 base and J by 12 bases, leaving 13 bases between them. The CDR3 is 13 amino acids.

Comments on this clonotype: The junction and the germline gene differ at one end; a read error may be behind it. The chain combines TRBV12-3 or TRBV12-4 with TRBJ1-2, with a possible D match to TRBD1 (6 bases). The CDR3 covers 14 residues. The CDR3 reads CASSSTGTLYDYTF. Written as DNA, the CDR3 is TGTGCCAGCAGTTCTACAGGGACTCTCTATGACTACACCTTC.